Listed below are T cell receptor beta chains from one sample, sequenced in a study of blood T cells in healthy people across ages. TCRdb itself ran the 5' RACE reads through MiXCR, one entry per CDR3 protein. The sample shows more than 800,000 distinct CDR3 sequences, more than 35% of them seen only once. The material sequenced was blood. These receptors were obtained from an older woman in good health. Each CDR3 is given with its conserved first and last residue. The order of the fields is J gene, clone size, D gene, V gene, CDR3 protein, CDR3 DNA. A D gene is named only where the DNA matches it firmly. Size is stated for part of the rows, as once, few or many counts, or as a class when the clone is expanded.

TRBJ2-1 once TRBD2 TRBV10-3 CAIRRDYREPSEQFF TGTGCCATCAGGAGGGACTACCGGGAACCTAGTGAGCAGTTCTTC
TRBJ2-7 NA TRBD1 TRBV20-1 CSAPQMTGLSYEQYF TGCAGTGCCCCCCAGATGACAGGGTTATCCTACGAGCAGTACTTC
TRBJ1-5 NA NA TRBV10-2 CASNNPGVMGQYSNQPQHF TGCGCCAGCAATAATCCGGGGGTAATGGGCCAATATAGCAATCAGCCCCAGCATTTT
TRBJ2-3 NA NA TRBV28 CASSFFRGSTDTQYF TGTGCCAGCAGTTTTTTTCGGGGTAGCACAGATACGCAGTATTTT
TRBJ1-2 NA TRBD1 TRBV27 CASSQISGGGGYTF TGTGCCAGCAGCCAAATTTCAGGGGGTGGGGGCTACACCTTC
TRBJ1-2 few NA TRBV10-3 CAIPLSENGYTF TGTGCCATCCCACTAAGTGAAAATGGCTACACCTTC
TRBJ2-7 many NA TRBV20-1 CSAPKVTTYEQYF TGCAGTGCCCCCAAAGTGACCACCTACGAGCAGTACTTC
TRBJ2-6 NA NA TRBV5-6 CASSHAAAGVYSGANVLTF TGTGCCAGCAGCCATGCGGCGGCAGGTGTTTATTCTGGGGCCAACGTCCTGACTTTC
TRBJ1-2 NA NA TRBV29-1 CSAQTDYGYTF TGCAGCGCTCAGACAGACTATGGCTACACCTTC
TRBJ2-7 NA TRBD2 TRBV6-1 CASSEVASGRDEQYF TGTGCCAGCAGTGAAGTGGCTAGCGGGAGGGACGAGCAGTACTTC
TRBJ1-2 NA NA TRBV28 CASSLSNQEQDLNGYTF TGTGCCAGCAGTTTATCAAATCAAGAACAGGATTTAAATGGCTACACCTTC
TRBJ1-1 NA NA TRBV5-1 CASSLGLQGLNTEAFF TGCGCCAGCAGCTTGGGTCTCCAGGGGCTAAACACTGAAGCTTTCTTT
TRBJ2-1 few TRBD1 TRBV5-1 CASSLGQGMNEQFF TGCGCCAGCAGCTTGGGACAGGGAATGAATGAGCAGTTCTTC
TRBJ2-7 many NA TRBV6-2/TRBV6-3 CASSFHSSYEQYF TGTGCCAGCAGTTTTCACAGTTCCTACGAGCAGTACTTC
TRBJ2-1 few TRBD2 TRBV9 CASSVVAGGESYNEQFF TGTGCCAGCAGCGTAGTAGCGGGAGGGGAGTCCTACAATGAGCAGTTCTTC
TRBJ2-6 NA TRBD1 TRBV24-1 CATSDPGQSGANVLTF TGTGCCACCAGTGACCCGGGACAGTCGGGGGCCAACGTCCTGACTTTC
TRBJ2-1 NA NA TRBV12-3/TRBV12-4 CASSLGSGVPGFF TGTGCCAGCAGTTTAGGCTCGGGCGTCCCGGGGTTCTTC